These T cell receptor beta chains were read from a single sample in a study of OX40 agonist ivuxolimab in advanced cancers. Assay: immunoSEQ multiplex PCR; the TCRdb copy retains only in-frame clones and omits some. The sample lists some 81,000 clones, around 86% occurring once. Sequencing used CD4+ or CD8+ T cells sorted from blood, obtained in a trial of the OX40 agonist ivuxolimab. These receptors were taken from an adult with an advanced solid tumor such as melanoma, head and neck, liver or kidney cancer. CDR3s include the opening cysteine and the closing phenylalanine or tryptophan. Each record gives: clone size, D gene, J gene, V gene, CDR3 DNA, CDR3 protein. D genes are given only for firm matches. Clone size is not always given. Where it is, it says once, few, many or a class for expanded clones.

.	TRBD2	TRBJ2-4	TRBV19	TGTGCCAGTAGCATTAGCGGGGTGGGTGACGACATTCAGTACTTC	CASSISGVGDDIQYF
.	.	TRBJ1-5	TRBV5-1	TGCGCCAGCAGGGGGTCCCCTAATCAGCCCCAGCATTTT	CASRGSPNQPQHF
.	.	TRBJ2-1	TRBV9	TGTGCCAGCAGCGTAGCTTGGCGGCGATCCAATGAGCAGTTCTTC	CASSVAWRRSNEQFF
few	.	TRBJ1-2	TRBV19	TGTGCCAGTAGTATGTCACAGGATGGGGGCTACACCTTC	CASSMSQDGGYTF
few	.	TRBJ1-5	TRBV18	TGTGCCAGCTCACCGCTCCTTTTAGACAGGTATAGCAATCAGCCCCAGCATTTT	CASSPLLLDRYSNQPQHF
.	.	TRBJ1-2	TRBV28	TGTGCCAGCACCATGGGAACGAGCTATGGCTACACCTTC	CASTMGTSYGYTF
few	.	TRBJ2-3	TRBV11-2	TGTGCCAGCAGTGGAGGGGGACGGCGCACAGATACGCAGTATTTT	CASSGGGRRTDTQYF
.	.	TRBJ2-7	TRBV10-3	TGTGCCATGTCGGGGGGCAACGAGCAGTACTTC	CAMSGGNEQYF
once	.	TRBJ1-5	TRBV11-3	TGTGCCAGCAGCTTTTGGACCGGTCAGGGAATGGCTCAGCCCCAGCATTTT	CASSFWTGQGMAQPQHF
.	.	TRBJ2-2	TRBV7-9	TGTGCCAGCATACAGGGACGGGACACCGGGGAGCTGTTTTTT	CASIQGRDTGELFF
once	.	TRBJ2-5	TRBV4-2	TGTGCCAGCAGCCAAGGACTAATCCGTGAGGAGACCCAGTACTTC	CASSQGLIREETQYF
.	.	TRBJ1-3	TRBV19	TGTGCCAGTAGTTCGTCCAGCGCCTACTCTGGAAACACCATATATTTT	CASSSSSAYSGNTIYF
once	.	TRBJ2-7	TRBV14	TGTGCCAGCAGCCACAGGGCGGTAGGCTCCGAGCAGTACTTC	CASSHRAVGSEQYF
few	.	TRBJ1-2	TRBV11-2	TGTGCCAGCAGCCTCTTGGGGGCGCAGAACTATGGCTACACCTTC	CASSLLGAQNYGYTF
.	.	TRBJ2-1	TRBV2	TGTGCCAGCAGGCTAAACGAAGGTAATGAGCAGTTCTTC	CASRLNEGNEQFF
once	.	TRBJ2-3	TRBV28	TGTGCCAGCAGTAGAAATCCCGACGACACAGATACGCAGTATTTT	CASSRNPDDTDTQYF
.	.	TRBJ2-1	TRBV6-5	TGTGCCAGCCTTAATCCCGGGGCGTACAGTGAGCAGTTCTTC	CASLNPGAYSEQFF
.	.	TRBJ2-2	TRBV7-2	TGTGCCAGCCGCACAGGGATTCTTACCGGGGAGCTGTTTTTT	CASRTGILTGELFF
.	.	TRBJ1-2	TRBV5-6	TGTGCCAGCAGCCCTGACAGACCTAACTATGGCTACACCTTC	CASSPDRPNYGYTF
.	.	TRBJ2-7	TRBV15	TGTGCCACCAGCAGAGGGGGTGCGGGTACCTACGAGCAGTACTTC	CATSRGGAGTYEQYF
.	.	TRBJ2-1	TRBV19	TGTGCCACTTCCGGGACTTGGAGCTCCTACAATGAGCAGTTCTTC	CATSGTWSSYNEQFF
.	TRBD1	TRBJ2-3	TRBV9	TGTGCCAGCAGCGCTACAGGGGACGGAGATACGCAGTATTTT	CASSATGDGDTQYF
.	.	TRBJ2-1	TRBV28	TGTGCCAGCAGTTTATCATCGGGGGGCGGCTCCTACAATGAGCAGTTCTTC	CASSLSSGGGSYNEQFF
.	.	TRBJ1-1	TRBV5-5	TGTGCCAGCAGCTTGTACGGCGGACCCACTGAAGCTTTCTTT	CASSLYGGPTEAFF
.	.	TRBJ2-6	TRBV7-8	TGTGCCAGCAGCTTAGTGGGAAGCTCTGGGGCCAACGTCCTGACTTTC	CASSLVGSSGANVLTF
few	TRBD1	TRBJ1-5	TRBV5-1	TGCGCCAGCAGCCCGACAGGGGTAACATATCAGCCCCAGCATTTT	CASSPTGVTYQPQHF
.	TRBD1	TRBJ1-3	TRBV28	TGTGCCAGCAGTTTGACAGGGGGATCATACACCATATATTTT	CASSLTGGSYTIYF
.	.	TRBJ1-1	TRBV19	TGTGCCAGTAAGGAAAGCAGGGGACGGACTGAAGCTTTCTTT	CASKESRGRTEAFF
few	.	TRBJ1-1	TRBV2	TGTGCCAGCAGTTACAGGTATCAAGCTTTCTTT	CASSYRYQAFF
.	.	TRBJ2-1	TRBV6-6	TGTGCCAGCAGTTACCCGACGGGCTCCTACAATGAGCAGTTCTTC	CASSYPTGSYNEQFF
few	TRBD2	TRBJ2-7	TRBV10-2	TGCGCCAGCAGCGGGGTTCTAGCGGATGTTGGGGAGCAGTACTTC	CASSGVLADVGEQYF
.	.	TRBJ1-2	TRBV9	TGTGCCAGCAGCGTAGACCAGAACTATGGCTACACCTTC	CASSVDQNYGYTF
.	.	TRBJ1-5	TRBV5-1	TGCGCCAGCAGCTTGTCTCCAGGGGATCAGCCCCAGCATTTT	CASSLSPGDQPQHF
.	.	TRBJ2-7	TRBV9	TGTGCCAGCAGCGTAGCTGACAGGCGGGACGAGCAGTACTTC	CASSVADRRDEQYF
.	TRBD2	TRBJ2-1	TRBV4-2	TGTGCCAGCAGCCCCTTGGGGCTTAGCGGGGAAAACAATGAGCAGTTCTTC	CASSPLGLSGENNEQFF
.	.	TRBJ1-3	TRBV19	TGTGCCAGTAGCACCACAGGGTCAGCCGGAAACACCATATATTTT	CASSTTGSAGNTIYF
.	TRBD1	TRBJ1-1	TRBV4-1	TGCGCCAGCAGCCAACAGGGGGACACTGAAGCTTTCTTT	CASSQQGDTEAFF
.	TRBD2	TRBJ2-1	TRBV27	TGTGCCAGCAGTTTATCCCCGGCAGCGGGGGCCCTCTACAATGAGCAGTTCTTC	CASSLSPAAGALYNEQFF
.	TRBD1	TRBJ1-6	TRBV2	TGTGCCAGCAGCCCCAGGGGGTCAGATTCACCCCTCCACTTT	CASSPRGSDSPLHF
.	TRBD2	TRBJ2-7	TRBV7-9	TGTGCCGGCCTGACTAGCGGGGGATCCTACGAGCAGTACTTC	CAGLTSGGSYEQYF
.	.	TRBJ1-4	TRBV28	TGTGCCAGCAGAGACAGCTTAAATGAAAAACTGTTTTTT	CASRDSLNEKLFF
.	TRBD1	TRBJ1-5	TRBV6-1	TGTGCCAGCAGTGCCAGTTTTGGGACAGGGGTTGAACAGCCCCAGCATTTT	CASSASFGTGVEQPQHF
.	.	TRBJ1-2	TRBV5-6	TGTGCCAGCAGCCGGGGGGATCGGCATGGCTACACCTTC	CASSRGDRHGYTF
.	TRBD1	TRBJ2-6	TRBV7-9	TGTGCCAGCAGCTTAGGGCCGGACAGGGGGCGCACTGGGGCCAACGTCCTGACTTTC	CASSLGPDRGRTGANVLTF
.	.	TRBJ1-2	TRBV6-1	TGTGCCAGCAGAGAGGCCGGGACCAACTATGGCTACACCTTC	CASREAGTNYGYTF
.	.	TRBJ1-2	TRBV20-1	TGCAGTGCTAGGGGACTCTATGGCTACACCTTC	CSARGLYGYTF
.	.	TRBJ2-5	TRBV4-2	TGTGCCAGCAGCCAAGATAGGAGCAGTACCGGGGAGACCCAGTACTTC	CASSQDRSSTGETQYF
.	TRBD2	TRBJ2-3	TRBV2	TGTGCCAGCAGCCCGGGACTAGGCACAGATACGCAGTATTTT	CASSPGLGTDTQYF
.	TRBD1	TRBJ2-7	TRBV5-1	TGCGCCAGCAGCTTGGCGGGACAGGGATCGGGCGAGCAGTACTTC	CASSLAGQGSGEQYF
.	TRBD2	TRBJ2-1	TRBV5-1	TGCGCCAGCAGCTTGGGATTAGCGGGGGGGAACAATGAGCAGTTCTTC	CASSLGLAGGNNEQFF
.	TRBD1	TRBJ2-7	TRBV7-2	TGTGCCAGCAGCCAAGGGACAGGGGGAACCTACGAGCAGTACTTC	CASSQGTGGTYEQYF
.	TRBD1	TRBJ1-1	TRBV2	TGTGCCAGCCTAGGACAGGGAATCTCTGAAGCTTTCTTT	CASLGQGISEAFF
few	.	TRBJ1-3	TRBV7-2	TGTGCCAGCAGCTTAGATTTGCACAGGGGAAACACCATATATTTT	CASSLDLHRGNTIYF
once	TRBD2	TRBJ2-4	TRBV19	TGTGCCAGTAGTAGCGCGGGGGGGCTTGGAAACATTCAGTACTTC	CASSSAGGLGNIQYF
.	.	TRBJ2-7	TRBV2	TGTGCCAGCATCCGGAAGGGCTACGAGCAGTACTTC	CASIRKGYEQYF
.	TRBD2	TRBJ2-7	TRBV27	TGTGCCAGCAGTTTGGCGGGGACGGGACTAGCGGGGGGGAACGAGCAGTACTTC	CASSLAGTGLAGGNEQYF
once	TRBD1	TRBJ2-3	TRBV11-3	TGTGCCAGCAGCTCAAGGACAGGGGTGGGCACAGATACGCAGTATTTT	CASSSRTGVGTDTQYF